This TCR beta chain came from a study of shared clonotypes between healthy human individuals. Germline V gene lookup returns CDR1 SGHRS and CDR2 YFSETQ. V lost 0 bases, J lost 4 bases, and 13 bases stayed unmatched. This CDR3 has 18 amino acids. Sequencing was performed with immunoSEQ multiplex PCR; in TCRdb, only in-frame clones are kept and a portion is missing. The top ten clones hold around 0.15% of a sample with 2,500,000 or so clones, around nine tenths of them seen once. Sequencing used naive CD4+ T cells sorted from blood. The subset was: CD45RA+ positively selected. The receptor was isolated from a man in his late teens or twenties in good health. This chain joins TRBV5-1 and TRBJ1-5, with 7 bases that match TRBD1. DNA of the CDR3: TGCGCCAGCAGCTTGGCTGGACAGGCGTACGCGGGAAATCAGCCCCAGCATTTT. Translation gives CASSLAGQAYAGNQPQHF.